This TCR beta chain emerged from a study of OX40 agonist ivuxolimab in advanced cancers. The study in broad terms: The costimulatory receptor OX40 (CD134) was targeted by ivuxolimab, a fully human IgG2 agonistic monoclonal antibody. Intravenous ivuxolimab was administered to patients every 2 weeks at six dose levels: 0.01, 0.1, 0.3, 1.5, 3 and 10 mg/kg. Of the approximately 53 patients in dose escalation, 19 had hepatocellular carcinoma, some 15 had melanoma, 9 had renal cell carcinoma and 9 had head and neck cancer. In the dose-escalation cohort, 70% to 85% of patients were male, and the mean age was around 65 years with a range of about 23 to 79. Prior anti-PD-1, anti-PD-L1 or anti-CTLA-4 therapy was permitted, and checkpoint inhibitors had been received by 30% to 40% of dose-escalation patients. Partial responses occurred in three dose-escalation patients, of whom one had hepatocellular carcinoma and two had cutaneous melanoma. Peripheral TCRbeta sequencing aimed to test whether ivuxolimab altered TCR sequence diversity and caused clonal T-cell expansion. The paper describes the monotherapy dose-escalation part (N = 52 patients) of the phase I trial of ivuxolimab.

On this clone itself: Its antigen target is currently unknown. There are no base qualities to consult, and no much larger clone falls within one base.

The CDR3, cysteine through phenylalanine, is 15 amino acids long. Only the CDR3 region is kept as DNA, spanning 45 bases read in frame from base 1. V is pared back by 0 bases and J by 0 bases, with 9 bases lying between the germline termini. The germline V gene (reference sequence) yields SGHNT for CDR1 and YYREEE for CDR2. The trial excluded patients who had a history of autoimmune disease or were on systemic immunosuppression. In every dose cohort, peripheral blood was drawn for TCR sequencing at baseline, cycle 4 day 1, and cycle 7 day 1. Samples were obtained from an open-label, multicenter, first-in-human phase I dose-escalation trial of ivuxolimab. Adults with locally advanced or metastatic melanoma, renal cell, hepatocellular, or head and neck squamous cell carcinoma were enrolled in the trial. Before TCR sequencing, CD4+ T cells and CD8+ T cells from peripheral blood were sorted into separate populations.

Genomic DNA was isolated from the sorted cells so that the TCRbeta CDR3 region could be sequenced. The immunoSEQ Assay was used for sequencing of TCRbeta CDR3 regions. The source is immuneACCESS, and TCRdb retained only in-frame sequences with V and J called. Part of the clones is not carried over; for the studies checked, unresolved V genes explain less than half of this, and the remainder is unexplained. A total of tens of thousands of clones appear in this sample, just under 85% of them only once. The ten largest clones represent 5.5% to 7% of the sample. Summary of the overall study and its limitations: Low levels of normalized T-cell clonal expansion were also shown by some nonresponding patients. Partial responders in the 0.1-3.0 mg/kg groups had among the lowest normalized peripheral clonal expansion, especially among CD8+ T cells. At doses from 0.1 to 3.0 mg/kg, clonal expansion was seen in both CD4+ and CD8+ blood T cells between baseline and week 6. Antigen specificity was not determined for the clonally expanded peripheral T cells. After ivuxolimab, more expanded clones were found on average in CD8+ T cells than in CD4+ T cells.

Here the chain combines TRBV5-4 and TRBJ1-1; the D gene is not confidently resolved. This receptor was identified in an adult with an advanced solid tumor such as melanoma, head and neck, liver or kidney cancer. The sequencing used CD4+ or CD8+ T cells sorted from blood, collected in a trial of the OX40 agonist ivuxolimab. This receptor has the CDR3 CASSLVIQLNTEAFF. The DNA sequence follows: TGTGCCAGCAGCTTGGTGATACAGCTGAACACTGAAGCTTTCTTT. Here the CDR3 is joined to the reference TRBV5-4 and TRBJ1-1 genes, and the full variable domain is: ETGVTQSPTHLIKTRGQQVTLRCSSQSGHNTVSWYQQALGQGPQFIFQYYREEENGRGNFPPRFSGLQFPNYSSELNVNALELDDSALYLCASSLVIQLNTEAFFGQGTRLTVV.